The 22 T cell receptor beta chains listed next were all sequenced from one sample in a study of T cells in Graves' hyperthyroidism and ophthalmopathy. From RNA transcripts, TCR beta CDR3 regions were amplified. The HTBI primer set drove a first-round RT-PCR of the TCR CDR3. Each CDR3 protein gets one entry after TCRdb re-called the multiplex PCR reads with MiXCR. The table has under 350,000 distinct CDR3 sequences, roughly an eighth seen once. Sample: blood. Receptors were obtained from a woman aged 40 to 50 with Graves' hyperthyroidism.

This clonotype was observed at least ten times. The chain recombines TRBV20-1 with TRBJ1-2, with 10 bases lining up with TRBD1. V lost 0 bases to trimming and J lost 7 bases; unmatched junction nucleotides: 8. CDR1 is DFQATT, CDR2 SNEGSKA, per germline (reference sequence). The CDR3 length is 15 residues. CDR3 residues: CSARDRDRGKSGYTF. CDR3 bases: TGCAGTGCTAGAGACCGGGACAGGGGAAAAAGTGGCTACACCTTC.

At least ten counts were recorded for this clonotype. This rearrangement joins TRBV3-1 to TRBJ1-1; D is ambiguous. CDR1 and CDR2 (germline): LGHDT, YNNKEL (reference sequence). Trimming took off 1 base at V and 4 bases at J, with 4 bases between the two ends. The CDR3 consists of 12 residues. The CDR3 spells CASSQGGTEAFF. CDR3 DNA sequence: TGTGCCAGCAGCCAAGGGGGCACTGAAGCTTTCTTT.

The CDR3 is CASMGRRNEKLFF. Here the CDR3 DNA reads TGTGCCAGTATGGGGAGGCGAAATGAAAAACTGTTTTTT. V and J are TRBV19 and TRBJ1-4; D remains ambiguous. Trimming took 7 bases from V and 5 from J, leaving 11 bases between them. CDR3 length equals 13 residues. Germline V CDR1 and CDR2: LNHDA, SQIVND (reference sequence).

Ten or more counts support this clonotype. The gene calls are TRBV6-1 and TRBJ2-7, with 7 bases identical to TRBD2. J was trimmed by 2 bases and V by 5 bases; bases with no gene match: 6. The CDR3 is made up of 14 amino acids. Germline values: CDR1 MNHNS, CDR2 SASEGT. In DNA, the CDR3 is TGTGCCAGCAGTTCTGGACTAGGTACCTACGAGCAGTACTTC. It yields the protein CASSSGLGTYEQYF.

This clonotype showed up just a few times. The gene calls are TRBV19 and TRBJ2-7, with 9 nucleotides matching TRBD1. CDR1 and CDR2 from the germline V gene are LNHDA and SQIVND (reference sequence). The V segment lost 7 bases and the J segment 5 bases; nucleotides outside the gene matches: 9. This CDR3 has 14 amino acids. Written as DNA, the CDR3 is TGTGCCAGTATAGTATGGGACAGGGATAACGAGCAGTACTTC. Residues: CASIVWDRDNEQYF.

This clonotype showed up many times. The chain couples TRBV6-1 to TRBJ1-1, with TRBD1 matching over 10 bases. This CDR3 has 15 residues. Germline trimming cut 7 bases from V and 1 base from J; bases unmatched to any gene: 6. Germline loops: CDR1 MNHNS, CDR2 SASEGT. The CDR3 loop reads CASTIRTGGNTEAFF. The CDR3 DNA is TGTGCCAGCACCATCAGGACAGGGGGGAACACTGAAGCTTTCTTT.

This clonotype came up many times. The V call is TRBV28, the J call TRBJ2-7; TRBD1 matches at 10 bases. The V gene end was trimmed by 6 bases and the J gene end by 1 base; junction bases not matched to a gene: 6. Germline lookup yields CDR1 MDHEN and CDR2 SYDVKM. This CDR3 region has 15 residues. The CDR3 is CASRTGTGASYEQYF. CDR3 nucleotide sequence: TGTGCCAGCAGAACCGGGACAGGGGCTTCCTACGAGCAGTACTTC.

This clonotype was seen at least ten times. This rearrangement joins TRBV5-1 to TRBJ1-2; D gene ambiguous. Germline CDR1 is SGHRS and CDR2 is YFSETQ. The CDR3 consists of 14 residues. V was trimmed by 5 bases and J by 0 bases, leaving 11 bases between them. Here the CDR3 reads CASSDPSTNYGYTF. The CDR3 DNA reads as TGCGCCAGCAGTGACCCCTCCACTAACTATGGCTACACCTTC.

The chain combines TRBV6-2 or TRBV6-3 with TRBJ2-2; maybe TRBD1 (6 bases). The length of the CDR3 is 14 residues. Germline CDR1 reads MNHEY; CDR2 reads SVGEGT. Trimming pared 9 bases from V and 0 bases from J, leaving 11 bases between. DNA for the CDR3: TGTGCCAGGCTTAAGGGGGCGAACACCGGGGAGCTGTTTTTT. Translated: CARLKGANTGELFF.

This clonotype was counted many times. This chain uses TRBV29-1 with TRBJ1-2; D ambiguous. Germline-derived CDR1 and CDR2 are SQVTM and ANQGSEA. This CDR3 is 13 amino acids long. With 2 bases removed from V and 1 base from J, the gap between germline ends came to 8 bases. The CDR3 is CSVEIGYNYGYTF. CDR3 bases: TGCAGCGTTGAAATCGGGTATAACTATGGCTACACCTTC.

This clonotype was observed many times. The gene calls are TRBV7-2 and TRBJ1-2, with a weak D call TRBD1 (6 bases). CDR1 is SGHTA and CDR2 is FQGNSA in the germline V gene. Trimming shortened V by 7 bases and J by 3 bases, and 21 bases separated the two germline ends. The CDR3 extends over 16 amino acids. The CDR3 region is CASTVPQGPQDYGYTF. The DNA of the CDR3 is TGTGCCAGCACCGTCCCTCAGGGGCCGCAAGACTATGGCTACACCTTC.

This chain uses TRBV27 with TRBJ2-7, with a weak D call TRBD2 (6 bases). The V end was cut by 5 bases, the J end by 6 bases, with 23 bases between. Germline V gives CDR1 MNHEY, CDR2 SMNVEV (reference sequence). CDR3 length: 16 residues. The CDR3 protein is CASSKKTNGRPTEQYF. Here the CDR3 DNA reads TGTGCCAGCAGTAAGAAAACTAACGGGAGACCGACCGAGCAGTACTTC.

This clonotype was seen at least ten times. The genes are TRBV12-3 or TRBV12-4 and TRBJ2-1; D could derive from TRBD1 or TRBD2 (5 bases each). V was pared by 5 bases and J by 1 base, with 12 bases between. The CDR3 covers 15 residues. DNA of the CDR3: TGTGCCAGCAGTGGACAACGGGGATCCTACAATGAGCAGTTCTTC. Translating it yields CASSGQRGSYNEQFF.

The CDR3 DNA reads as TGTGCCAGCTCACCGGGACAGGTTTTTTTTCAAGCTTTCTTT. This encodes CASSPGQVFFQAFF. The chain uses TRBV18 and TRBJ1-1; 8 bases are a match to TRBD1. This CDR3 region has 14 residues. The trim removed 3 bases at V and 9 bases at J, leaving 9 bases unmatched. The germline gives CDR1 KGHSH, CDR2 LQKENI.

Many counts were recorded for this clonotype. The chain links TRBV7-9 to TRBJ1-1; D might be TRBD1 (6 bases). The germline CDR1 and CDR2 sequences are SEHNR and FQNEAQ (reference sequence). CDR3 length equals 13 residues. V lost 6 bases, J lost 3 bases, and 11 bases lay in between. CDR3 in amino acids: CASRRDIHTEAFF. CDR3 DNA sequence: TGTGCCAGCAGACGGGACATTCACACTGAAGCTTTCTTT.

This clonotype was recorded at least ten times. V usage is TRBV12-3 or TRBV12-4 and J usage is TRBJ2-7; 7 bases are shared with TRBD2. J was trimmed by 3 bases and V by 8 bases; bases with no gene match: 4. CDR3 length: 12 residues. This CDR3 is CASAGGGYEQYF. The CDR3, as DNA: TGTGCCAGCGCTGGGGGGGGCTACGAGCAGTACTTC.

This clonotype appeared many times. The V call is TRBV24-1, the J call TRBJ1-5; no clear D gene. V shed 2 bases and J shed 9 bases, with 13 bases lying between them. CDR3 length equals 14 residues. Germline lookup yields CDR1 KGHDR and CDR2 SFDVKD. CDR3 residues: CATSDSFGEAPQHF. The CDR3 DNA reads TGTGCCACCAGTGATTCGTTCGGGGAGGCGCCCCAGCATTTT.

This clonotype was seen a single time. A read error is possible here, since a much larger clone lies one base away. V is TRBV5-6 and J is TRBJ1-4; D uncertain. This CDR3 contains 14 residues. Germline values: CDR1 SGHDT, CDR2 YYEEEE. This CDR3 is CASSLKTTNGKLFF. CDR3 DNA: TGTGCCAGCAGCCTGAAGACAACTAATGGAAAACTGTTTTTT.

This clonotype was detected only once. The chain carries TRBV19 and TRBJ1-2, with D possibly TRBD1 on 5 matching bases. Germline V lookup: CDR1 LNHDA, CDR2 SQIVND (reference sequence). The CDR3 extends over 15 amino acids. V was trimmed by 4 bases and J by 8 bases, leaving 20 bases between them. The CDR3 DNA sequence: TGTGCCAGTAGTACTGGGGGTTGGGGGAGGTGGGGCTACACCTTC. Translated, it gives CASSTGGWGRWGYTF.

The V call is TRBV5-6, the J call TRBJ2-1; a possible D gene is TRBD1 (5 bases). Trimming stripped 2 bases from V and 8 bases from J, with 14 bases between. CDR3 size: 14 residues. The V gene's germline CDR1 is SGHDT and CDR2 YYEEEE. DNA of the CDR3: TGTGCCAGCAGCTTCCAGGGTCGTTACGATGAGCAGTTCTTC. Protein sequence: CASSFQGRYDEQFF.

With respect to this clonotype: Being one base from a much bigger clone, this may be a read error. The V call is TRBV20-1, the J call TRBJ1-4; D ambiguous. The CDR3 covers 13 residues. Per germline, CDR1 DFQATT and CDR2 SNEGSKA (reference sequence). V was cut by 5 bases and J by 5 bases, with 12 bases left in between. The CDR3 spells CSAGVAGNEKLFF. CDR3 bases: TGCAGTGCTGGAGTTGCTGGCAATGAAAAACTGTTTTTT.

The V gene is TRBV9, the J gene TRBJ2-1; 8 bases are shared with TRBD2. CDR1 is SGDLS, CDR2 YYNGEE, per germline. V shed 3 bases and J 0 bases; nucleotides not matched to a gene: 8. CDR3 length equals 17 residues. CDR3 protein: CASSEVGGGFSYNEQFF. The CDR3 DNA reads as TGTGCCAGCAGCGAAGTCGGCGGGGGGTTCTCCTACAATGAGCAGTTCTTC. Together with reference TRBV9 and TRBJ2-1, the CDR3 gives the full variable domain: DSGVTQTPKHLITATGQRVTLRCSPRSGDLSVYWYQQSLDQGLQFLIQYYNGEERAKGNILERFSAQQFPDLHSELNLSSLELGDSALYFCASSEVGGGFSYNEQFFGPGTRLTVL.